The clone carrying this T cell receptor beta chain was recorded a few times. Its antigen is unknown. This entry comes from a study of OX40 agonist ivuxolimab in advanced cancers. About the research overall: Partial responses were achieved by three patients: one hepatocellular carcinoma, two cutaneous melanoma.

Clones were read by immunoSEQ multiplex PCR, and TCRdb kept only the in-frame ones, dropping some. Of under 30,000 clones listed, about four fifths were seen once; the top ten hold around 2%. The study, taken as a whole, reports: Specificity for antigen went undetermined in the expanded peripheral T cells. Relative to CD4+, CD8+ T cells held more expanded clones on average.

Germline CDR1 and CDR2: SGHNT and YYREEE (reference sequence). The CDR3 is 17 residues long. The V and J ends lost 1 base and 6 bases respectively, with 21 bases between them. This clonotype was sampled from an adult with an advanced solid tumor such as melanoma, head and neck, liver or kidney cancer. The material sequenced was CD4+ or CD8+ T cells sorted from blood, taken in a trial of the OX40 agonist ivuxolimab. This chain uses TRBV5-4 with TRBJ2-3; D unresolved. The chain's CDR3 is CASSLKVGSHDPDTQYF. The DNA for the CDR3 is TGTGCCAGCAGCTTGAAGGTTGGTAGCCACGACCCGGATACGCAGTATTTT.